These 29 T cell receptor beta chains share one sample of origin, sequenced in a study of blood T cell repertoires in COVID-19. Profiled with immunoSEQ multiplex PCR; TCRdb holds only in-frame clones, not every one. The sample holds about 190,000 clones, approximately 77% seen once. The material sequenced was peripheral blood. The receptor source for this set is a woman over 75 with active or convalescent COVID-19.

V usage is TRBV11-2 and J usage is TRBJ2-1; D is perhaps TRBD1 (5 bases). The CDR3 has 17 residues. CDR1 SGHAT and CDR2 FQNNGV come from the germline V gene. The germline V and J ends were trimmed by 5 bases and 5 bases, with 22 bases remaining between them. For the CDR3, the DNA is TGTGCCAGCAGCAACTTATATAGCTTTGAAGGGGACAATGAGCAGTTCTTC. It translates to CASSNLYSFEGDNEQFF.

The rearrangement links TRBV6-5 to TRBJ1-2, with 8 bases that match TRBD1. This CDR3 is 14 amino acids long. Germline CDR1 reads MNHEY; CDR2 reads SVGAGI. With 6 bases clipped from V and 4 bases from J, the junction kept 7 bases outside the gene matches. CDR3 in amino acids: CASRDTGQGYGYTF. CDR3 bases: TGTGCCAGCAGGGACACCGGACAGGGCTATGGCTACACCTTC.

This chain links TRBV6-5 with TRBJ1-3; D may be TRBD1 (5 bases). This CDR3 has 12 amino acids. V lost 7 bases and J lost 6, with 10 bases in between. The germline V gene has CDR1 MNHEY and CDR2 SVGAGI. The CDR3 DNA reads as TGTGCCAGCAAGGACAAAATAAACACCATATATTTT. Its protein product is CASKDKINTIYF.

This clone came up a few times. V and J are TRBV2 and TRBJ2-2; D is unresolved. V lost 7 bases, J lost 4 bases, and 13 bases lay in between. Looked up from germline, CDR1 is SNHLY and CDR2 is FYNNEI. This CDR3 is built from 14 residues. The CDR3 nucleotides are TGTGCCAGCATGAGAAGCTTTTCCACCGGGGAGCTGTTTTTT. This translates into CASMRSFSTGELFF.

In DNA form, the CDR3 reads TGTGCCAGCAGCTTAGTGACAGGAAATCCAACTAATGAAAAACTGTTTTTT. Its translation is CASSLVTGNPTNEKLFF. This sequence joins TRBV7-9 and TRBJ1-4, with TRBD1 as a possible D gene (6 bases). Trimming took off 1 base at V and 0 bases at J, with 12 bases between the two ends. Germline V gene data show CDR1 as SEHNR and CDR2 as FQNEAQ (reference sequence). The CDR3 is 17 amino acids.

The chain joins TRBV20-1 to TRBJ2-1; 8 positions agree with TRBD2. CDR3 length: 14 amino acids. V dropped 3 bases and J dropped 8; count of bases not matched to a gene: 9. Germline values: CDR1 DFQATT, CDR2 SNEGSKA (reference sequence). The CDR3 DNA reads as TGCAGTGCTAGTGTCCGCGGGAGGTTCGATGAGCAGTTCTTC. The encoded protein is CSASVRGRFDEQFF.

V is TRBV6-5 and J is TRBJ2-7; 8 nucleotides line up with TRBD1. CDR3 size: 15 residues. Germline V gene sequence: CDR1 MNHEY, CDR2 SVGAGI. Trimming took 0 bases from V and 3 from J; bases not matched to a gene: 4. CDR3 sequence reads: CASSYSQGANYEQYF. The CDR3 DNA sequence: TGTGCCAGCAGTTACTCGCAGGGGGCTAACTACGAGCAGTACTTC.

V usage is TRBV5-1 and J usage is TRBJ1-1; D gene unclear. The CDR3 runs to 15 residues. V was shortened by 1 base and J by 3 bases, with 13 bases between the two germline ends. The germline V gene has CDR1 SGHRS and CDR2 YFSETQ. CDR3 bases: TGCGCCAGCAGCTTGACTCCGGGTACGGACACTGAAGCTTTCTTT. Translating gives CASSLTPGTDTEAFF.

The chain is built from TRBV6-5 and TRBJ1-5, with D possibly TRBD1 on 6 matching bases. Germline CDR1 is MNHEY and CDR2 is SVGAGI. V was trimmed by 6 bases and J by 6 bases, leaving 18 bases between them. This CDR3 is built from 15 residues. In DNA form, the CDR3 reads TGTGCCAGCAGCGATACTCAGGGGCTAAGTCAGCCCCAGCATTTT. Protein product: CASSDTQGLSQPQHF.

This chain uses TRBV3-1 (or the pseudogene TRBV3-2) with TRBJ2-7; 15 bases are a match to TRBD2. This CDR3 is built from 17 residues. Germline V gene sequence: CDR1 LGHDT, CDR2 YNNKEL (reference sequence). With V trimmed by 3 bases and J by 5 bases, 8 bases remained unmatched. The CDR3 reads CASSHTPGLAGGNEQYF. The CDR3 DNA sequence: TGTGCCAGCAGCCATACTCCGGGACTAGCGGGAGGTAACGAGCAGTACTTC.

The rearrangement links TRBV5-1 to TRBJ2-5, with 9 bases aligning to TRBD1. With V trimmed by 2 bases and J by 3 bases, 5 bases remained unmatched. This CDR3 is built from 15 residues. CDR1 is SGHRS and CDR2 is YFSETQ in the germline V gene. For the CDR3, the DNA is TGCGCCAGCAGCTTCCCGGGACAGGGTAAAGAGACCCAGTACTTC. Protein product: CASSFPGQGKETQYF.

The rearrangement uses TRBV19 and TRBJ1-1; TRBD1 is a possible D gene (5 bases). CDR1 and CDR2 from the germline V gene are LNHDA and SQIVND (reference sequence). Trimming pared 5 bases from V and 4 bases from J, leaving 14 bases between. The CDR3 is made up of 14 amino acids. CDR3 amino acids: CASSENGGITEAFF. The CDR3 nucleotides are TGTGCCAGTAGTGAAAACGGGGGGATCACTGAAGCTTTCTTT.

The CDR3 region is CASHPGQGEGELFF. CDR3 DNA sequence: TGTGCCTCCCACCCGGGACAGGGGGAGGGGGAGCTGTTTTTT. The V call is TRBV6-5, the J call TRBJ2-2; 11 positions agree with TRBD1. Germline V CDR1 and CDR2: MNHEY, SVGAGI. Unmatched junction bases numbered 10, after V lost 11 bases and J lost 8 bases. The CDR3 totals 14 residues.

The chain uses TRBV30 and TRBJ1-2; D ambiguous. Trimming stripped 0 bases from V and 5 bases from J, with 10 bases between. This CDR3 region has 13 residues. Per the germline V gene, CDR1 is GTSNPN and CDR2 is SVGIG (reference sequence). CDR3 sequence reads: CAWSVTGWYGYTF. In DNA form, the CDR3 reads TGTGCCTGGAGTGTTACCGGGTGGTATGGCTACACCTTC.

The chain links TRBV5-1 to TRBJ2-5, with 7 bases lining up with TRBD1. The junction had 9 bases not matched to a gene; V was cut back by 4 bases and J by 3 bases. The CDR3 covers 15 residues. Germline V CDR1 and CDR2: SGHRS, YFSETQ. In DNA, the CDR3 is TGCGCCAGCAGCATAACCGGGACAGAAGAAGAGACCCAGTACTTC. It is translated as CASSITGTEEETQYF.

The chain carries TRBV5-1 and TRBJ1-2; 8 nucleotides align to TRBD1. Germline V gene lookup returns CDR1 SGHRS and CDR2 YFSETQ. CDR3 length: 14 residues. The trim removed 4 bases at V and 4 bases at J, leaving 6 bases unmatched. CDR3 in amino acids: CASSPGQGFYGYTF. In DNA form, the CDR3 reads TGCGCCAGCAGCCCAGGACAGGGTTTCTATGGCTACACCTTC.

The chain is built from TRBV11-2 and TRBJ1-1; D possibly corresponds to TRBD1 (5 bases). There are 16 residues in the CDR3. Germline-derived CDR1 and CDR2 are SGHAT and FQNNGV. The germline V and J ends were trimmed by 2 bases and 1 base, with 14 bases remaining between them. DNA for the CDR3: TGTGCCAGCAGCTTAAGGGGAGGAAGTAAGAACACTGAAGCTTTCTTT. It yields the protein CASSLRGGSKNTEAFF.

This clone was recorded once. The genes are TRBV27 and TRBJ2-3, with a tentative D call TRBD2 (5 bases). Trimming pared 2 bases from V and 2 bases from J, leaving 14 bases between. The CDR3 spans 16 residues. Germline V CDR1 and CDR2: MNHEY, SMNVEV (reference sequence). CDR3 in DNA: TGTGCCAGCAGTTTAGGTGTGGGAGAGACCACAGATACGCAGTATTTT. Encoded protein: CASSLGVGETTDTQYF.

The CDR3 region has the DNA TGCGCCAGCAGCTTGGGGTACACCTCGAACACCGGGGAGCTGTTTTTT. This encodes CASSLGYTSNTGELFF. The chain couples TRBV5-1 to TRBJ2-2, with D unresolved. Germline assignment: CDR1 SGHRS and CDR2 YFSETQ. The CDR3 totals 16 residues. The V gene lost 0 bases and the J gene lost 0 bases, with 9 bases spanning the gap.

This chain connects TRBV24-1 to TRBJ2-7; no definite D call. Trimming stripped 4 bases from V and 2 bases from J, with 11 bases between. This CDR3 has 14 amino acids. Germline CDR1 and CDR2: KGHDR and SFDVKD. Here the CDR3 reads CATSDPAHTYEQYF. The CDR3 bases are TGTGCCACCAGTGACCCAGCGCATACCTACGAGCAGTACTTC.

The V gene is TRBV11-1, the J gene TRBJ2-1; 9 bases map to TRBD2. V shed 5 bases and J 6 bases; nucleotides not matched to a gene: 11. The length of the CDR3 is 16 residues. CDR1 SGHAT and CDR2 FQDESV come from the germline V gene (reference sequence). In nucleotides, the CDR3 is TGTGCCAGCAGCCCCCTAGCGGGAACCTTCGGCAATGAGCAGTTCTTC. Its protein is CASSPLAGTFGNEQFF.

The chain employs TRBV6-5 and TRBJ1-4, with D possibly TRBD1 on 6 matching bases. V gave up 0 bases and J gave up 2 bases, with 10 bases separating them. The CDR3 runs to 16 residues. Germline V lookup: CDR1 MNHEY, CDR2 SVGAGI. The CDR3 sequence: CASSYSQGSTNEKLFF. The CDR3 nucleotides are TGTGCCAGCAGTTACTCCCAGGGGAGTACTAATGAAAAACTGTTTTTT.

The rearrangement joins TRBV9 to TRBJ1-4, with a weak D call TRBD1 (6 bases). V dropped 3 bases and J dropped 4 bases, with 16 bases sitting between them. Germline V lookup: CDR1 SGDLS, CDR2 YYNGEE. This CDR3 is built from 16 residues. Here the CDR3 DNA reads TGTGCCAGCAGCGACCACGGACAGATTATTAATGAAAAACTGTTTTTT. Translation gives CASSDHGQIINEKLFF.

The genes are TRBV9 and TRBJ2-1, with 13 bases aligning to TRBD2. V gave up 0 bases and J gave up 0 bases; unmatched junction bases: 3. The CDR3 has 18 residues. Germline CDR1 is SGDLS and CDR2 is YYNGEE. The chain's CDR3 is CASSVGLAGGSSYNEQFF. DNA of the CDR3: TGTGCCAGCAGCGTAGGACTAGCGGGAGGTAGCTCCTACAATGAGCAGTTCTTC.

The rearrangement uses TRBV11-2 and TRBJ2-7; the match to TRBD1 covers 8 bases. Germline CDR1 is SGHAT and CDR2 is FQNNGV. This CDR3 contains 13 residues. The J segment lost 7 bases and the V segment lost 1 base, leaving 3 bases of the junction unmatched. In DNA form, the CDR3 reads TGTGCCAGCAGCTTAGCGCAGGGGGCTGAGCAGTACTTC. Translation: CASSLAQGAEQYF.

This sequence joins TRBV7-3 and TRBJ2-1; TRBD2 matches at 8 bases. Germline V gene sequence: CDR1 SGHTA, CDR2 FQGTGA. The CDR3 is 14 amino acids. V was pared by 2 bases and J by 7 bases, with 4 bases of the junction left unmatched. In nucleotides, the CDR3 is TGTGCCAGCAGCTTAGCGGGAGGAGTTAATGAGCAGTTCTTC. This translates into CASSLAGGVNEQFF.

This clone occurred a few times. J is TRBJ2-1 and V is TRBV7-6, with 7 bases lining up with TRBD1. Germline V gives CDR1 SGHVS, CDR2 FNYEAQ. The CDR3 is made up of 14 amino acids. Losses at the gene ends were 5 bases for V and 7 bases for J; bases not matched to a gene: 8. CDR3: CASSRSGTVNEQFF. Written as DNA, the CDR3 is TGTGCCAGCAGCAGATCCGGGACAGTGAATGAGCAGTTCTTC.

This clone was seen more than once but under ten times. This sequence joins TRBV30 and TRBJ2-7; D unclear. CDR1 GTSNPN and CDR2 SVGIG come from the germline V gene (reference sequence). The CDR3 consists of 11 residues. Trimming took 5 bases from V and 5 from J, leaving 10 bases between them. The CDR3 region has the DNA TGTGCCTGGGCCGCCCGAGACGAGCAGTACTTC. Translating gives CAWAARDEQYF.

J is TRBJ2-7 and V is TRBV19; a possible D gene is TRBD1 (6 bases). The ends were cut back, 3 bases at V and 6 bases at J, with 12 bases in the middle. Germline CDR1 is LNHDA and CDR2 is SQIVND (reference sequence). The CDR3 is made up of 13 amino acids. Here the CDR3 DNA reads TGTGCCAGTAGTATCAAACCAGGGGCCGAGCAGTACTTC. Amino acid sequence: CASSIKPGAEQYF.